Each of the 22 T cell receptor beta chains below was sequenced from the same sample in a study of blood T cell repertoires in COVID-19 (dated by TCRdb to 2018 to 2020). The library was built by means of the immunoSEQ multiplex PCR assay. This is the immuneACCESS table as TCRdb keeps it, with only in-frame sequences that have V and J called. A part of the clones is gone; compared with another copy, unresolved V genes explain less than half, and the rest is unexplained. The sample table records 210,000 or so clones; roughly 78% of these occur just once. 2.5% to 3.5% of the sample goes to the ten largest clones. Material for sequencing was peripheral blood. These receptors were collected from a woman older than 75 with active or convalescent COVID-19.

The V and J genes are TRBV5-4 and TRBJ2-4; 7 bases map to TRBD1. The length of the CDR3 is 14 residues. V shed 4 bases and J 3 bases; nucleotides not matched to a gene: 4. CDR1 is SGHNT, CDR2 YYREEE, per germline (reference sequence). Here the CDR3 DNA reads TGTGCCAGCAGCCAGGGACAGATCAAAAACATTCAGTACTTC. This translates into CASSQGQIKNIQYF.

The CDR3 DNA reads TGCGCCAGCAGCTTAAGTGGGTCGGGCATTCAGTACTTC. It codes for CASSLSGSGIQYF. The chain recombines TRBV5-1 with TRBJ2-4; D unresolved. CDR1 SGHRS and CDR2 YFSETQ come from the germline V gene. The CDR3 runs 13 residues. The V end was cut by 2 bases, the J end by 9 bases, with 12 bases between.

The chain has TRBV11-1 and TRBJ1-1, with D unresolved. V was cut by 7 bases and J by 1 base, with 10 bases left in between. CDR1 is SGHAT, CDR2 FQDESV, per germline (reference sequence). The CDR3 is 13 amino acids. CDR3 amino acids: CASTLIKNTEAFF. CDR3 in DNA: TGTGCCAGCACCCTAATCAAGAACACTGAAGCTTTCTTT.

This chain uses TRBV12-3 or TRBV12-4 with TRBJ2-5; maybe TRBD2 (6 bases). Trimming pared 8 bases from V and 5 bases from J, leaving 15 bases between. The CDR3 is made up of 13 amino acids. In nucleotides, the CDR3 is TGTGCCAGCGGGACTTGGGGAAGTGAGACCCAGTACTTC. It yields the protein CASGTWGSETQYF.

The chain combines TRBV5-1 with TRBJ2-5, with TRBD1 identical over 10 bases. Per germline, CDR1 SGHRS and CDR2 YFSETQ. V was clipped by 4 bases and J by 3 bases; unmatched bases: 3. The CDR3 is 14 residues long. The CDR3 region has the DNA TGCGCCAGCAGCCCCGGGACAGGGGAAGAGACCCAGTACTTC. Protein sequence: CASSPGTGEETQYF.

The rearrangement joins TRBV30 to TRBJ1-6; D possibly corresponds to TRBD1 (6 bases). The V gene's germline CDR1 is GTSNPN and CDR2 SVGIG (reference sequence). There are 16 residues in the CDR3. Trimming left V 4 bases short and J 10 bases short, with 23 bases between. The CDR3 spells CAWTKRTAGGGSPLHF. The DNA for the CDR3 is TGTGCCTGGACGAAGCGTACTGCGGGGGGCGGGTCACCCCTCCACTTT.

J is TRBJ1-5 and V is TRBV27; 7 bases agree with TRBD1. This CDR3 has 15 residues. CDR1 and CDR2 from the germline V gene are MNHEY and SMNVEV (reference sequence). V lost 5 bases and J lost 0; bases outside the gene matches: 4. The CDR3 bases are TGTGCCAGCAGTCCCCGGGACAGTAGCAATCAGCCCCAGCATTTT. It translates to CASSPRDSSNQPQHF.

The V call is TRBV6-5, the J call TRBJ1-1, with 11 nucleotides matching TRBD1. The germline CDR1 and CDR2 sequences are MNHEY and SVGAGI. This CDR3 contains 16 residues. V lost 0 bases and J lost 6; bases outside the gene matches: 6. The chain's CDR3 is CASSYSGTGGRAEAFF. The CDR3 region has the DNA TGTGCCAGCAGTTACTCGGGGACAGGGGGTAGAGCTGAAGCTTTCTTT.

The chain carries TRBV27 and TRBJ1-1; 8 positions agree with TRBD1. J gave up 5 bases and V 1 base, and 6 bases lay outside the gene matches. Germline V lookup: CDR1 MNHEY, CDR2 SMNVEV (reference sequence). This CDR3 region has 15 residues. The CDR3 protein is CASSLFAGGGTEAFF. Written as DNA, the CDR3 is TGTGCCAGCAGTTTATTCGCAGGGGGCGGGACTGAAGCTTTCTTT.

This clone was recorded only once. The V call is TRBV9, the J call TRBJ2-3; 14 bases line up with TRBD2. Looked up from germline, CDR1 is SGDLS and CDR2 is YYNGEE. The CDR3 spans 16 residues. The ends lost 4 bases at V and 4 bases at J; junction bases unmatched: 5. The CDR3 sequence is CASSPRLAGGPDTQYF. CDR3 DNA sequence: TGTGCCAGCAGCCCGAGACTAGCGGGGGGGCCAGATACGCAGTATTTT.

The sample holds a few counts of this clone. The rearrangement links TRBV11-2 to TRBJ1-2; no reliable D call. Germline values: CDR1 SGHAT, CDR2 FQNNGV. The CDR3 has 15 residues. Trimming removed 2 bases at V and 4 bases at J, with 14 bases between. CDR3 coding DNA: TGTGCCAGCAGCTTAACCGCAGGTTTACGCTATGGCTACACCTTC. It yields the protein CASSLTAGLRYGYTF.

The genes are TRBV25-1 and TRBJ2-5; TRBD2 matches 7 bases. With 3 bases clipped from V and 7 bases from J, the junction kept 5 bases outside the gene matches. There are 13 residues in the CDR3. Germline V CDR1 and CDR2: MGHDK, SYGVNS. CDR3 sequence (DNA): TGTGCCAGCAGTGAGGCAGGGAGGGGGACCCAGTACTTC. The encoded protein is CASSEAGRGTQYF.

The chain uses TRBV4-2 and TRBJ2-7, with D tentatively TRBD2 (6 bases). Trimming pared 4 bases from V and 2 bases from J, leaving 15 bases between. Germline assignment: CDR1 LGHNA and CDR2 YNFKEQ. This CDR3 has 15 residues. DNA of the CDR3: TGTGCCAGCAGCCCGAAGGCCAGGGAGGCCTACGAGCAGTACTTC. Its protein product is CASSPKAREAYEQYF.

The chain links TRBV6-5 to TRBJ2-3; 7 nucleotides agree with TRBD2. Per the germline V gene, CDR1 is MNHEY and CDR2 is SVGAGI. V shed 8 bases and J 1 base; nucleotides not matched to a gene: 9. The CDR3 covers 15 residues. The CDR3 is CASGLWSGGTDTQYF. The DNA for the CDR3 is TGTGCCAGCGGGCTCTGGAGCGGGGGCACAGATACGCAGTATTTT.

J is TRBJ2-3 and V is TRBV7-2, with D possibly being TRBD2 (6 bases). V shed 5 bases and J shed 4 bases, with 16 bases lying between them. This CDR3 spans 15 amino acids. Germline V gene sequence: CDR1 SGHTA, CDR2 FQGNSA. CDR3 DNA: TGTGCCAGCAGCCCGACTAGATTTGGTGCAGATACGCAGTATTTT. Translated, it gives CASSPTRFGADTQYF.

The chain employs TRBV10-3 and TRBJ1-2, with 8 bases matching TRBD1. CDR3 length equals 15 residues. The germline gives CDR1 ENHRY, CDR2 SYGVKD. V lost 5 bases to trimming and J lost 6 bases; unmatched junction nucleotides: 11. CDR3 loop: CAISPLLTGVNGYTF. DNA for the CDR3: TGTGCCATCAGTCCCCTCTTGACAGGGGTCAATGGCTACACCTTC.

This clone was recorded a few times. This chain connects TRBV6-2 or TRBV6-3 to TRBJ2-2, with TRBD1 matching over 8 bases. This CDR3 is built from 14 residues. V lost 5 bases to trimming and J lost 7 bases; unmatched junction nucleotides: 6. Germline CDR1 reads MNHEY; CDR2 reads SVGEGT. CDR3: CASSTGTGVGELFF. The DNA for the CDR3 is TGTGCCAGCAGTACTGGGACAGGAGTCGGGGAGCTGTTTTTT.

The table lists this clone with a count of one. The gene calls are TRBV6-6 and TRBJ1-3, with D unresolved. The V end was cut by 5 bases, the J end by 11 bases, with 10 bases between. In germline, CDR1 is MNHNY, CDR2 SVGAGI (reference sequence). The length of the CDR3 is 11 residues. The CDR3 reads CASSQRASIYF. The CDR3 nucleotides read TGTGCCAGCAGTCAAAGAGCCTCCATATATTTT.

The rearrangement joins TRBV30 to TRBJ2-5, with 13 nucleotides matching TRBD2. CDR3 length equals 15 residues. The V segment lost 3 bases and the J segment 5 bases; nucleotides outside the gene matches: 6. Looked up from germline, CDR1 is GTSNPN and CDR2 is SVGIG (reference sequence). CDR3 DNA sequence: TGTGCCTGGAGCTCCGGGACTAGCGGGGATGAGACCCAGTACTTC. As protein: CAWSSGTSGDETQYF.

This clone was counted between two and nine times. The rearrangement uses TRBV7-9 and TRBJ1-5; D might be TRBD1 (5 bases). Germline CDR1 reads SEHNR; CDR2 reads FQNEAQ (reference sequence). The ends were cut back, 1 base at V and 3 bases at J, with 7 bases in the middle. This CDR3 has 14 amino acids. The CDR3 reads CASSLGQFNQPQHF. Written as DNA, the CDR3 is TGTGCCAGCAGCTTAGGACAGTTCAATCAGCCCCAGCATTTT.

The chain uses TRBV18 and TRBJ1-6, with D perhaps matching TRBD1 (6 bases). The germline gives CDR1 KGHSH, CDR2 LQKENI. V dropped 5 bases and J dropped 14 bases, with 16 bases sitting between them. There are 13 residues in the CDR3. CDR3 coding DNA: TGTGCCAGCTCATATACACAGGGAGTGGCCCTCCACTTT. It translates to CASSYTQGVALHF.

The CDR3 DNA reads as TGCGCCAGCAGTGAACCGGGACAGGGGGGGGCTTTCTTT. This codes for CASSEPGQGGAFF. The chain combines TRBV10-2 with TRBJ1-1; 11 nucleotides agree with TRBD1. This CDR3 has 13 residues. Germline lookup yields CDR1 WSHSY and CDR2 SAAADI. Trimming at V came to 3 bases and at J to 11 bases, leaving 5 bases not matched to a gene.